This TCR beta chain comes out of a study of vaccination effects on CD4 cells after COVID-19. Clones were sequenced by immunoSEQ multiplex PCR, and TCRdb holds only the in-frame ones, with some missing. The sample includes tens of thousands of clones, nearly 80% of them seen just once. Pools of viral peptides were used by the ViraFEST assay to expand antigen-specific CD4+ T cells ahead of sequencing. CD4+ T cell isolation took place after 10 days of culture. Vaccine recipients had no previous SARS-CoV-2 infection; their nucleocapsid antibodies were negative. This clone was found a few times. Its antigen is as yet unknown. Here the sequenced sample was CD4+ T cells from PBMCs cultured with HCoV-OC43 spike peptides, taken before COVID-19 vaccination. The subset here: HCoV-OC43 spike overlapping peptide pool stimulation. The source of this sequence is a human donor who received a COVID-19 vaccine.

For the CDR3, the DNA is TGTGCCAGCAGGCCCACAGCGAACACCGGGGAGCTGTTTTTT. Translated, it gives CASRPTANTGELFF. This chain uses TRBV7-3 with TRBJ2-2; D is undetermined. The CDR3 contains 14 residues. CDR1 and CDR2 from the germline V gene are SGHTA and FQGTGA. Trimming removed 6 bases from V and 0 bases from J, with 8 bases in between.